This T cell receptor beta chain appears in the sequencing data of a study of blood T cell repertoires in COVID-19. Across the study: The United States, Italy and Spain were the sources of the acute and convalescent COVID-19 samples. Sources were T cells, B-cell-depleted T cells, or PBMCs; the material itself was cDNA or gDNA.

The V gene's germline CDR1 is DFQATT and CDR2 SNEGSKA (reference sequence). CDR3 length: 13 amino acids. Trimming pared 3 bases from V and 0 bases from J, leaving 9 bases between. Authors' methods: It was from reference gene primer amplification that nucleated cell counts were estimated. Some clones are missing from TCRdb's copy, which holds only in-frame ones; the method was immunoSEQ multiplex PCR. V, J and clone size derive from that table, while D and trimming were established from the DNA sequence. The sample consists of about 260,000 clones, around 90% of them appearing once. This clone has just one count.

The receptor comes from a human donor in a cohort sampled during active COVID-19. The chain joins TRBV20-1 to TRBJ2-7; D is ambiguous. Sequenced sample: peripheral blood. CDR3 residues: CSASGVDSYEQYF. CDR3 nucleotides: TGCAGTGCTAGTGGAGTCGACTCCTACGAGCAGTACTTC.